Only a few counts were recorded for the clone carrying this TCR beta chain. The antigen is not known. These data are taken from a study of radiotherapy plus CTLA-4 blockade in lung cancer. Findings and caveats of the study: The best prediction of response reportedly came from early blood T cell clone dynamics, with interferon-beta.

Assay used: immunoSEQ multiplex PCR; TCRdb lists only in-frame clones, some missing. Counted here are around 24,000 clones, 73% occurring once; the ten biggest clones make up around 3.5%. The CDR3 length is 15 residues. CDR1 SNHLY and CDR2 FYNNEI come from the germline V gene. The V end was cut by 7 bases, the J end by 4 bases, with 17 bases between. The chain has TRBV2 and TRBJ1-5; the D gene is possibly TRBD1 (5 bases). The sequencing here drew on peripheral blood, taken from a patient treated with radiotherapy plus ipilimumab. The sequence was obtained from a human donor with non-small cell lung cancer who had stable disease on radiotherapy plus ipilimumab. Written as DNA, the CDR3 is TGTGCCAGCATGGAATGGGGGGGAGCTAATCAGCCCCAGCATTTT. Translated: CASMEWGGANQPQHF.